This T cell receptor (beta chain) was documented in a study of naive and memory T cell subsets (dated by TCRdb to about 2017). Study-level background: The study applied an open-source, UMI-based TCR alpha and beta sequencing pipeline to sorted naive and memory peripheral blood T cell subsets. The results of the functional CMV T cell responses matched the IgG serology results in every case. RNA was DNase-treated and reverse transcribed with TCR constant-region primers, mostly using SuperScript III.

Receptor libraries were prepared by UMI-ligation and nested PCR. The beta constant-region primer consisted of an equimolar mixture of two oligonucleotides that together covered TRBC1 and TRBC2. Four rounds of PCR, combining the SP2 primer with nested alpha and beta constant-region primers, were used to amplify the ligated cDNA. A single-stranded oligonucleotide bearing the SP2 primer plus a 12-nucleotide UMI was ligated onto the 3' end of the cDNA by T4 RNA ligase 1. Incubation of the ligation reaction was carried out at 16 degrees C for 20-24 hours. To avoid over-amplification, PCR2 was usually performed as a SYBR Green qPCR and halted once a predetermined threshold was reached. Every purification after the first one was done using Agencourt AMPure XP magnetic beads. Library quantification was done by Qubit, followed by a TapeStation check on which the main peak was expected at around 650 bp. Sequencing of the pooled libraries was done on an Illumina MiSeq using v2 2x251 paired-end kits, which typically yielded roughly 0.95-2 million reads per sample. Each sample was pooled at 3.5 to 4 nM, and roughly 5-7% PhiX was included to help cluster recognition. The original methods were these. Decombinator assigned V and J genes to Demultiplexor-processed FASTQ reads by tag matching, allowing a single base-pair mismatch. Collapsinator relied on UMIs to fix sequencing errors as well as frequency errors caused by PCR heterogeneity. TCRs were translated and CDR3s were extracted from the conserved cysteine to the FGXG phenylalanine by CDR3Translator, with non-productive sequences being flagged. Gini, Shannon entropy and inverse Simpson indices were computed after subsampling the repertoires to the same number of UMI-defined TCRs. Within the linear range, a power law was fitted to clonotype abundance distributions using maximum likelihood. On one naive CD8 sample, the pipeline and MIGEC gave similar UMI counts, unique TCR numbers and clonal distributions. In one analysis, naive TCRs also found in any memory subset of the same donor were removed from the naive repertoire. A set of 7,322 CMV-associated CDR3 sequences, compiled from VDJdb and a published dataset, was used to search the repertoires. In-frame beta chains were kept once TCRdb had trimmed the public reads at Q25 with fastp and called clones with MiXCR. Under each unique CDR3 protein, matching rows form one entry showing the most common genes and DNA. The authors' filters were not applied to this entry. This sample gives roughly 100,000 distinct CDR3 sequences in total; 11% of them show up just once. Around 0.13% of the sample lies in the top ten.

With regard to this clonotype: This receptor's antigen is unknown. No base-level quality is on record; no much larger clone is a single base apart.

CDR1 and CDR2, per the germline V gene (reference sequence), are SEHNR and FQNEAQ. The germline ends are 8 bases apart after V is trimmed by 5 bases and J by 5 bases. The cysteine opens and the phenylalanine closes a CDR3 of 12 amino acids. The DNA shown is the 36-base CDR3, in frame from base 1. Points the paper makes about the study in general: A few larger clonotypes were present in naive repertoires, particularly the CD8 repertoires, and these clonotypes were possibly memory cells re-expressing CD45RA. RNA-based TCR counts may be influenced by expression changes linked to T cell activation and differentiation. Following error correction, more than 90% of naive TCR sequences occurred only once, which made naive abundance distributions much steeper than those of memory subsets. TCR abundance followed a power law with an exponent that was different for naive and memory subsets but consistent across the three individuals. In both CD4 and CD8 cells, a rise in Gini index and a fall in Shannon and inverse Simpson diversity were observed from naive through CM, EM and EMRA. Each clonotype was defined as a single alpha or beta chain sequence rather than as a paired alpha/beta receptor. No ground truth was available to validate the repertoire findings for the naive and memory subsets.

From the second PCR step on, the TCR alpha and beta chain libraries were amplified in separate reactions. CMV status of each donor was established by measuring IFNgamma production from CD4+ T cells after fresh PBMCs were stimulated overnight with CMV viral lysate. Using Miltenyi beads, CD4 T cells were first positively selected, and CD8 T cells were then positively selected from the CD4-negative fraction. After staining for CD3, CD4, CD8, CD45RA, CD27 and a live/dead dye, cells were sorted on a BD Aria II into four subsets based on CD45RA and CD27. A few healthy volunteers provided blood, and each donor's sample was split into CD4 and CD8 T cells and then further divided into four differentiation subsets. Around 0.11 L of peripheral blood was collected from each donor, and PBMC were isolated from the blood using Ficoll-Paque PLUS density-gradient centrifugation. The sorted cells were lysed in RLT buffer, after which RNA was extracted using a Qiagen RNeasy kit and kept at -80 degrees C.

Specimen: naive CD4+ T cells from blood. In the paper's terms, the cell subset or site label means: naive T cells, CD45RA high CD27+. This clonotype was obtained from a human donor in good health. The chain was built from TRBV7-9 and TRBJ2-3; no confident D gene assignment can be made. CDR3 sequence: CASSILGDTQYF. The base sequence is TGTGCCAGCAGCATCCTGGGAGATACGCAGTATTTT. The full variable domain, completed from the reference TRBV7-9 and TRBJ2-3 proteins outside the CDR3, reads DTGVSQNPRHKITKRGQNVTFRCDPISEHNRLYWYRQTLGQGPEFLTYFQNEAQLEKSRLLSDRFSAERPKGSFSTLEIQRTEQGDSAMYLCASSILGDTQYFGPGTRLTVL.